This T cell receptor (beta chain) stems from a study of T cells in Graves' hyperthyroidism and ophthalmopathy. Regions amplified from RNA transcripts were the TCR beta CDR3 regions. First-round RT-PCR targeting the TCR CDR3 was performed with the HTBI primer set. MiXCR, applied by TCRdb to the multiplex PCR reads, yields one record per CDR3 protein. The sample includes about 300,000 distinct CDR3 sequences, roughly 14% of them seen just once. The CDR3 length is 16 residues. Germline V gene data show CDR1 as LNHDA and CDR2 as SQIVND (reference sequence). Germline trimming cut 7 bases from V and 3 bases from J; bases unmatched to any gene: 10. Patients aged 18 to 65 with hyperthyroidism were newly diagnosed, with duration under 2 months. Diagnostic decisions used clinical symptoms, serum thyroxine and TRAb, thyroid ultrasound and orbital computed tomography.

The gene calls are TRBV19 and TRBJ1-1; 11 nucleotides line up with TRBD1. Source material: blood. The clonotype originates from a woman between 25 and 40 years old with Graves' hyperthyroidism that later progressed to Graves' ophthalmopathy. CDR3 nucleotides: TGTGCCAGTAAACCGAATTGGGACAGGGGGGACACTGAAGCTTTCTTT. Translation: CASKPNWDRGDTEAFF.